Listed below are T cell receptor beta chains from one sample, sequenced in a study of identifying expanded T cells in peripheral blood. Libraries were prepared by immunoSEQ multiplex PCR; TCRdb keeps only in-frame clonotypes and omits some of them. The table has under 150,000 clones, about 88% seen once. Source material: blood. The source is a person between 18 and 75 years old in good health. The CDR3 runs from the conserved cysteine through the conserved F or W. Each record gives: CDR3 length, V gene, J gene, D gene, CDR3 protein, CDR3 DNA. The D gene is left open where the match is weak.

len: 16; v_gene: TRBV7-2; j_gene: TRBJ2-3; d_gene: TRBD2; CDR3aa: CASSARTSGFTDTQYF; CDR3nt: TGTGCCAGCAGCGCCCGGACTAGCGGGTTCACAGATACGCAGTATTTT
len: 15; v_gene: TRBV30; j_gene: TRBJ1-6; d_gene: .; CDR3aa: CAFDLRGAYNSPLHF; CDR3nt: TGTGCCTTTGACCTTCGGGGGGCCTATAATTCACCCCTCCACTTT
len: 12; v_gene: TRBV5-6; j_gene: TRBJ1-1; d_gene: .; CDR3aa: CASSSWGTEAFF; CDR3nt: TGTGCCAGCAGCTCGTGGGGTACTGAAGCTTTCTTT
len: 15; v_gene: TRBV13; j_gene: TRBJ2-7; d_gene: TRBD2; CDR3aa: CASSPIRGVSYEQYF; CDR3nt: TGTGCCAGCAGCCCGATCCGGGGGGTCTCCTACGAGCAGTACTTC
len: 13; v_gene: TRBV5-6; j_gene: TRBJ1-6; d_gene: .; CDR3aa: CASSFQQNSPLHF; CDR3nt: TGTGCCAGCAGCTTCCAGCAGAATTCACCCCTCCACTTT
len: 16; v_gene: TRBV27; j_gene: TRBJ2-3; d_gene: .; CDR3aa: CASTRGGAGRRDTQYF; CDR3nt: TGTGCCAGCACCAGGGGTGGAGCGGGCAGAAGGGATACGCAGTATTTT
len: 14; v_gene: TRBV19; j_gene: TRBJ2-1; d_gene: TRBD2; CDR3aa: CASSTSTSGGSQFF; CDR3nt: TGTGCCAGTAGTACATCGACTAGCGGGGGTTCTCAGTTCTTC
len: 12; v_gene: TRBV5-1; j_gene: TRBJ2-3; d_gene: .; CDR3aa: CASSQATDTQYF; CDR3nt: TGCGCCAGCAGCCAGGCGACAGATACGCAGTATTTT
len: 15; v_gene: TRBV11-3; j_gene: TRBJ2-7; d_gene: TRBD2; CDR3aa: CASSLGGGTDYEQYF; CDR3nt: TGTGCCAGCAGCTTAGGCGGGGGTACTGACTACGAGCAGTACTTC
len: 15; v_gene: TRBV11-2; j_gene: TRBJ2-2; d_gene: .; CDR3aa: CASSRRGQDAGELFF; CDR3nt: TGTGCCAGCAGCCGGAGGGGGCAGGACGCCGGGGAGCTGTTTTTT
len: 16; v_gene: TRBV19; j_gene: TRBJ2-1; d_gene: .; CDR3aa: CASSPRSAQAYNEQFF; CDR3nt: TGTGCCAGTAGTCCCCGGTCCGCACAAGCCTACAATGAGCAGTTCTTC
len: 14; v_gene: TRBV28; j_gene: TRBJ2-7; d_gene: .; CDR3aa: CASSLRQSLYEQYF; CDR3nt: TGTGCCAGCAGTTTACGGCAGAGCCTCTACGAGCAGTACTTC
len: 14; v_gene: TRBV2; j_gene: TRBJ1-4; d_gene: .; CDR3aa: CASSTRSTNEKLFF; CDR3nt: TGTGCCAGCTCTACACGCTCAACTAATGAAAAACTGTTTTTT
len: 15; v_gene: TRBV2; j_gene: TRBJ2-7; d_gene: .; CDR3aa: CASSVITVPSYGQYF; CDR3nt: TGTGCCAGCAGTGTAATCACCGTCCCTTCCTACGGGCAGTACTTC
len: 19; v_gene: TRBV5-1; j_gene: TRBJ2-2; d_gene: .; CDR3aa: CASSPYGPIGGTNTGELFF; CDR3nt: TGCGCCAGCAGCCCCTATGGCCCAATAGGAGGGACCAACACCGGGGAGCTGTTTTTT
len: 12; v_gene: TRBV7-9; j_gene: TRBJ1-2; d_gene: .; CDR3aa: CASSLETSGYTF; CDR3nt: TGTGCCAGCAGCTTAGAAACAAGCGGCTACACCTTC
len: 12; v_gene: TRBV27; j_gene: TRBJ1-2; d_gene: .; CDR3aa: CASSFAGYGYTF; CDR3nt: TGTGCCAGCAGTTTCGCGGGATATGGCTACACCTTC